This T cell receptor beta chain was sequenced during a study of blood T cell repertoires in COVID-19. Source study methods: Amplification from reference gene primers served as the basis for estimated nucleated cell counts. Libraries were prepared by immunoSEQ multiplex PCR; TCRdb keeps only in-frame clonotypes and omits some of them. Clonal size and the V and J genes are those of that table, whereas D and trimming came from the DNA. The repertoire holds roughly 240,000 clones, with around 85% as singletons. The germline CDR1 and CDR2 sequences are KGHSH and LQKENI. V lost 2 bases to trimming and J lost 6 bases, with 10 bases between them. The CDR3 spans 14 residues.

The sequenced sample was PBMCs or T cells enriched from blood (not recorded which). V usage is TRBV18 and J usage is TRBJ2-2; tentative D call: TRBD1 (5 bases). The receptor's source is a woman aged 45-60 years with acute COVID-19. CDR3 coding DNA: TGTGCCAGCTCACCATCAGGGCGGCCCGGGGAGCTGTTTTTT. This gives the protein CASSPSGRPGELFF.